The T cell receptor beta chain described here comes from a study of CD8 T cells in ankylosing spondylitis (dated by TCRdb to 2015 to 2018). Study-level background: T cell receptor beta repertoires were profiled in healthy donors and ankylosing spondylitis patients so that disease-linked TCR variants could be found. The full study cohort was made up of approximately 24 ankylosing spondylitis patients and 108 healthy donors. Peripheral blood samples were taken, and synovial fluid was additionally collected from ankylosing spondylitis patients. What the authors observed across the whole study: Some of the motif variants had been reported before in the synovial fluid and blood of reactive arthritis patients, a finding that suggests common disease-initiation mechanisms. Significant enrichment of the disease-linked clones was reported in matched synovial fluid samples from ankylosing spondylitis patients. In peripheral blood, the disease-linked clones were found at relatively low frequencies and had a CD8+ phenotype. Blood from ankylosing spondylitis patients appeared to be characterized by a TCR beta motif made up of under 10 highly homologous amino acid variants.

The cysteine opens and the phenylalanine closes a CDR3 of 16 amino acids. Of the read, only the CDR3 DNA is kept; its 48 bases are in frame from base 1. The germline V gene gives CDR1 as SGHRS and CDR2 as YFSETQ. At the junction V is shortened by 1 base and J by 2 bases, with 13 bases in between. This clonotype was picked up many times. Its cognate antigen has yet to be identified. No per-base quality is available; no much larger clone lies one base away. The instrument given in TCRdb is Illumina HiSeq 2500. Quantitative 5'-RACE with molecular barcodes was the method used to prepare the TCR beta libraries. The authors' analysis ran thus. Disease-linked TCR variants were identified with a new computational method built on a probabilistic model of VDJ rearrangement. The public sequencing data were trimmed at Q25 with fastp and processed into clonotypes with MiXCR by TCRdb, which kept only in-frame beta chains. Duplicate CDR3 protein sequences are folded into a single record with the most common DNA and genes. TCRdb assigned the V and J calls; the authors' analysis was not used. Recorded for this sample are roughly 230,000 distinct CDR3 sequences; 10% to 13% of them occurred a single time. The ten largest make up 2.5% to 3% of the sample.

The sequenced material came from blood, either unsorted or a sorted T cell fraction (not recorded which). The chain was built from TRBV5-1 and TRBJ2-1; possibly the D gene is TRBD1, per 5 matching bases. The receptor comes from a male donor with ankylosing spondylitis or in good health (not recorded which). Here the CDR3 is given as CASSLSPGPAYNEQFF. In nucleotides, the sequence is TGCGCCAGCAGCTTGTCGCCAGGGCCCGCCTACAATGAGCAGTTCTTC.